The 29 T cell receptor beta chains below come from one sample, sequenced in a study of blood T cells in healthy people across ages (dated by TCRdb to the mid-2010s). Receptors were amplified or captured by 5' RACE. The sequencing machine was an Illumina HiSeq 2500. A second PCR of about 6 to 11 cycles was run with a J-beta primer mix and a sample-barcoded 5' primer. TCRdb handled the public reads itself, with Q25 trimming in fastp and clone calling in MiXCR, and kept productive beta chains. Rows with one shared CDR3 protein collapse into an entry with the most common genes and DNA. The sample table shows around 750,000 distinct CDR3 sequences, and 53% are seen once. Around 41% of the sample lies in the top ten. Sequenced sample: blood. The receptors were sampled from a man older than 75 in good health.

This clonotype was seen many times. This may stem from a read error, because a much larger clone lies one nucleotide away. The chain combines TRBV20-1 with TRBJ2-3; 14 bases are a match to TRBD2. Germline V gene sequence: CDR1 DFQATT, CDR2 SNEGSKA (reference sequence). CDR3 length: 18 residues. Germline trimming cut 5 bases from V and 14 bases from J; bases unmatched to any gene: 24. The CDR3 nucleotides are TGCAGTGCTTCCGGGACTAGCGGGAGCTTAGGGGGGCACAGAGACGCGTATTTT. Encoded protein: CSASGTSGSLGGHRDAYF.

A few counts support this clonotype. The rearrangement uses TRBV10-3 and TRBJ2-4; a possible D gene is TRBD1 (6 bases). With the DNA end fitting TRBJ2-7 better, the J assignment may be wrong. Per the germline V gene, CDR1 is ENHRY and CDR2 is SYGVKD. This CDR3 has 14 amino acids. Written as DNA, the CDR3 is TGTGCCATCAGTGAAGTACAGGGTCCCTACGAGCAGTACTTC. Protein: CAISEVQGPYEQYF.

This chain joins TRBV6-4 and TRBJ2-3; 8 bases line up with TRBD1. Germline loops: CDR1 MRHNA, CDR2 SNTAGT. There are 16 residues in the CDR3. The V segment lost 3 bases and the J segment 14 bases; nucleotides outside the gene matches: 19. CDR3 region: CASSESWTGNTDTWYF. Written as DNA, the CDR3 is TGTGCCAGCAGTGAAAGTTGGACAGGGAACACAGATACGTGGTATTTT.

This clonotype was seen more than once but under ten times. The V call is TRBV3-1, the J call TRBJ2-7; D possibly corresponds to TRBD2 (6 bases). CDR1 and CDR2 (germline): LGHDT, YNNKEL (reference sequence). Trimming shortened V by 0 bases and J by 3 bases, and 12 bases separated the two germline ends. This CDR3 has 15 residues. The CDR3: CASSQDASAVYEQYF. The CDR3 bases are TGTGCCAGCAGCCAAGATGCTAGCGCGGTCTACGAGCAGTACTTC.

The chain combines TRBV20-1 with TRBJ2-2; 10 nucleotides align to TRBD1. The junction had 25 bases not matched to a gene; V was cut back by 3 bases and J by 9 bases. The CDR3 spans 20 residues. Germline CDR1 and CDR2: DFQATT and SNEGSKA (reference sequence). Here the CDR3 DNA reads TGCAGTGCTAGCGAGACGCGTAACATTGTGGGGACAGGGGTCTTCCGGGAGCTGTTTTTT. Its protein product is CSASETRNIVGTGVFRELFF.

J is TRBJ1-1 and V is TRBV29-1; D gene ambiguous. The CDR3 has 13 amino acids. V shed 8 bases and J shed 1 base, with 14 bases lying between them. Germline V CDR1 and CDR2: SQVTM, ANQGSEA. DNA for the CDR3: TGCAGCACCCGACTTGGTACGAACACTGAAGCTTTCTTT. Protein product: CSTRLGTNTEAFF.

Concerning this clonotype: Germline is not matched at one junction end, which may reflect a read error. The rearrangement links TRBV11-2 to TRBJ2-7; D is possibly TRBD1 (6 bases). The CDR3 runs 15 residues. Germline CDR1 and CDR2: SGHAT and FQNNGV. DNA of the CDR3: TGCGCCAGCAGCTTAGTAGACAGGAGCTCCTACGAGCAGTACTTC. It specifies CASSLVDRSSYEQYF.

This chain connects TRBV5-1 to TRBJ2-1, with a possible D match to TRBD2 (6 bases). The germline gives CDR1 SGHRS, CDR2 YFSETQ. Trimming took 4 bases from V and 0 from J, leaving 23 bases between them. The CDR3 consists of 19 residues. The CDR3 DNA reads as TGCGCCAGCAGCGGAGGGACTTTTTTCGGCAGAAGCTCCTACAATGAGCAGTTCTTC. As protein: CASSGGTFFGRSSYNEQFF.

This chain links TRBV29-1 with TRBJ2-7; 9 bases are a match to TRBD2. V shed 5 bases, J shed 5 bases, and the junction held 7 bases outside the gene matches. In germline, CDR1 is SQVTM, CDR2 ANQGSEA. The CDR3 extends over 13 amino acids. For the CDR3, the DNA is TGCAGCGTTTGGCGGGAGGGCCCCAACGAGCAGTACTTC. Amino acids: CSVWREGPNEQYF.

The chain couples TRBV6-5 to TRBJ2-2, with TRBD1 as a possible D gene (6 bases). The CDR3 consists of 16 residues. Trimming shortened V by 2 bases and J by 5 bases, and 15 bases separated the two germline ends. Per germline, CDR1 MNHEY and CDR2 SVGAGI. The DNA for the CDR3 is TGTGCCAGCAGTTACAGACCAGGGGCGGTTACCGGGGAGCTGTTTTTT. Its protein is CASSYRPGAVTGELFF.

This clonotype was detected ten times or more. The CDR3 DNA sequence: TGCAGCGCAAGAACTAGCGGGAACTCCTACGAGCAGTACTTC. It yields the protein CSARTSGNSYEQYF. The rearrangement joins TRBV20-1 to TRBJ2-7; 10 positions agree with TRBD2. The CDR3 totals 14 residues. From germline, CDR1 is DFQATT and CDR2 SNEGSKA (reference sequence).

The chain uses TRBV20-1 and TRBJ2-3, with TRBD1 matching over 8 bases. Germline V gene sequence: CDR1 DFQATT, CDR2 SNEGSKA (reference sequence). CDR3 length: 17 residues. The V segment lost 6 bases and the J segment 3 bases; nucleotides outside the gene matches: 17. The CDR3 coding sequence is TGCAGTGCCATTAGGAGCCAAACAGGGGGTCGGACAGATACGCAGTATTTT. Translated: CSAIRSQTGGRTDTQYF.

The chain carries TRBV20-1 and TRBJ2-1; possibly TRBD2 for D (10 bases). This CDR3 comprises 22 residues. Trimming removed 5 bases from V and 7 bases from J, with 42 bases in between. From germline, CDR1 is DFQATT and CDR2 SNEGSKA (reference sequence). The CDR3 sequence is CSAPPPPRQGVSGRAWWNEQFF. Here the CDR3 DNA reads TGCAGTGCTCCCCCTCCACCCAGACAGGGGGTAAGCGGGAGGGCCTGGTGGAATGAGCAGTTCTTC.

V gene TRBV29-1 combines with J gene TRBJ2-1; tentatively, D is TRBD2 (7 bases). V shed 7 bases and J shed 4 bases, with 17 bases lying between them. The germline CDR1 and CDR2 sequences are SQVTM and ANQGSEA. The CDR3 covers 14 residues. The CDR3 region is CSATTRGGYNEQFF. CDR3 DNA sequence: TGCAGCGCCACAACAAGGGGGGGGTACAATGAGCAGTTCTTC.

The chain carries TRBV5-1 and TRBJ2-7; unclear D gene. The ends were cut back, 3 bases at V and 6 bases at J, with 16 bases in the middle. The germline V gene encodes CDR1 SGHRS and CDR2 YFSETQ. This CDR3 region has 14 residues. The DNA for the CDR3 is TGCGCCAGCAGCTCTTCCCTCGCGACGGGCGAGCAGTACTTC. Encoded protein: CASSSSLATGEQYF.

The CDR3 here is CASRREGEQYF. In DNA, the CDR3 is TGTGCCAGCCGCCGGGAGGGCGAGCAGTACTTC. The J gene is TRBJ2-7, the V gene TRBV3-1, with 8 bases fitting TRBD2. The CDR3 sequence is 11 residues long. The germline gives CDR1 LGHDT, CDR2 YNNKEL (reference sequence). The junction had 3 bases not matched to a gene; V was cut back by 8 bases and J by 6 bases.

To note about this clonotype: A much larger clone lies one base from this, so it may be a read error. The CDR3 sequence is CSARPARREQYF. The DNA for the CDR3 is TGCAGTGCTAGACCCGCACGGCGGGAGCAGTACTTC. The rearrangement links TRBV20-1 to TRBJ2-5, with TRBD2 matching over 7 bases. The germline CDR1 and CDR2 sequences are DFQATT and SNEGSKA (reference sequence). V was pared by 2 bases and J by 11 bases, with 8 bases of the junction left unmatched. The CDR3 has 12 residues.

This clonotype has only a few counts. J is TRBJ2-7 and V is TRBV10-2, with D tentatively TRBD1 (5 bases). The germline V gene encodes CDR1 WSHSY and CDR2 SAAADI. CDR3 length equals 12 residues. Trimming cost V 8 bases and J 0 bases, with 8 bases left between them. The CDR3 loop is CASRQSSYEQYF. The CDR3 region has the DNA TGCGCCAGCCGACAGAGCTCCTACGAGCAGTACTTC.

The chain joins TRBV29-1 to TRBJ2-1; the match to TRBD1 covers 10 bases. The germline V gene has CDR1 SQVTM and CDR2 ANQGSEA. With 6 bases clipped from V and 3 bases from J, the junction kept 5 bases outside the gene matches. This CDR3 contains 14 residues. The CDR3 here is CSVRDRGIYNEQFF. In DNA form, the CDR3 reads TGCAGCGTGCGGGACAGGGGAATCTACAATGAGCAGTTCTTC.

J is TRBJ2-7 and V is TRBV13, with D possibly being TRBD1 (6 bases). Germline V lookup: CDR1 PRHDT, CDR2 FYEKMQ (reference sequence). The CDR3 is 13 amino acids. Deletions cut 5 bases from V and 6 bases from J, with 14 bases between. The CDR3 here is CASSKDRSGEQYF. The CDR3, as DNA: TGTGCCAGCAGCAAAGACAGGAGTGGCGAGCAGTACTTC.

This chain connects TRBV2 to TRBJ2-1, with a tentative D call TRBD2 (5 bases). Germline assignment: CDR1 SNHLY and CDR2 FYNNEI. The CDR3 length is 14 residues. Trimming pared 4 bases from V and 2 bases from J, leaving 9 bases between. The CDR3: CASSGARAYNEQFF. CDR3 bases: TGTGCCAGCAGTGGAGCGAGGGCCTACAATGAGCAGTTCTTC.

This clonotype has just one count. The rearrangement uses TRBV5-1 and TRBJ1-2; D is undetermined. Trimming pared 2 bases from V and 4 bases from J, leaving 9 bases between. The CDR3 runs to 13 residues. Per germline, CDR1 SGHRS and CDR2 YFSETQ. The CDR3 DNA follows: TGCGCCAGCAGCTTAGATAACAGCTATGGCTACACCTTC. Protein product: CASSLDNSYGYTF.

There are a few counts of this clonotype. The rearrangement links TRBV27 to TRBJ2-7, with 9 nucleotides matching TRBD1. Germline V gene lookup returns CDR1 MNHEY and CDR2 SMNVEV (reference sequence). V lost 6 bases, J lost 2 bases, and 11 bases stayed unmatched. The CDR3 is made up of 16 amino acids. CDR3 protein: CASRFQPGQGAYEQYF. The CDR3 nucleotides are TGTGCCAGCAGGTTCCAACCGGGACAGGGAGCCTACGAGCAGTACTTC.

The CDR3 loop is CASSVGPSAETQYF. CDR3 DNA sequence: TGTGCCAGCAGCGTAGGGCCTAGCGCGGAGACCCAGTACTTC. The V call is TRBV9, the J call TRBJ2-5; possible D gene TRBD2, 6 bases. Germline V CDR1 and CDR2: SGDLS, YYNGEE. The CDR3 has 14 residues. Trimming removed 0 bases at V and 5 bases at J, with 11 bases between.

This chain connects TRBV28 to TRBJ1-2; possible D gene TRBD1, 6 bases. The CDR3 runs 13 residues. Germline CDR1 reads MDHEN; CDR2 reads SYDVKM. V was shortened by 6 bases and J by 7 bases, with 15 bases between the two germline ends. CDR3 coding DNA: TGTGCCAGCAGGATCCCCGGGGGCTCTGGCTACACCTTC. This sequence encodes CASRIPGGSGYTF.

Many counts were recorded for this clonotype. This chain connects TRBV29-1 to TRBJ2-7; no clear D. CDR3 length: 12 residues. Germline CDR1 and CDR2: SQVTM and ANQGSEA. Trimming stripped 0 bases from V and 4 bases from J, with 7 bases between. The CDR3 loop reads CSVEDRAYEQYF. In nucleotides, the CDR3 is TGCAGCGTTGAAGATCGGGCGTACGAGCAGTACTTC.

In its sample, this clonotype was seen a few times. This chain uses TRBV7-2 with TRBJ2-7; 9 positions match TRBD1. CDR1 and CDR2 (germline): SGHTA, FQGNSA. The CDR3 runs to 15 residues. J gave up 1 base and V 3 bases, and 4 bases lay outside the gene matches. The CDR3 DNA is TGTGCCAGCAGCTTGGCCGGGACAGGGTCCTACGAGCAGTACTTC. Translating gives CASSLAGTGSYEQYF.

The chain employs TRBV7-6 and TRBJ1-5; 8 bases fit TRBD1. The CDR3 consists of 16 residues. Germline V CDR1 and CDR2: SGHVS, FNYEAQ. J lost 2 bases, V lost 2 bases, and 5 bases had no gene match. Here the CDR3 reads CASSLTSGQGNQPQHF. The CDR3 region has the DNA TGTGCCAGCAGCTTAACCTCGGGACAGGGCAATCAGCCCCAGCATTTT. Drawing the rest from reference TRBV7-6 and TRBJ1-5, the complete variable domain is GAGVSQSPRYKVTKRGQDVALRCDPISGHVSLYWYRQALGQGPEFLTYFNYEAQQDKSGLPNDRFSAERPEGSISTLTIQRTEQRDSAMYRCASSLTSGQGNQPQHFGDGTRLSIL.

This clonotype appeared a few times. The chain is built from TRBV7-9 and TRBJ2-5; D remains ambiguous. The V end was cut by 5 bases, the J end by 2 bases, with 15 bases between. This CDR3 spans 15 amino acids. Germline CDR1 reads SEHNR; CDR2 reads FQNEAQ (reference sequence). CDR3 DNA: TGTGCCAGCAGCCTCTTAGGTACCCCACAAGAGACCCAGTACTTC. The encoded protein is CASSLLGTPQETQYF.